These 32 T cell receptor beta chains share one sample of origin, sequenced in a study of T cells after yellow fever vaccination. TCRdb used MiXCR to reprocess the 5' RACE reads, holding one entry per CDR3 protein. The data show about 150,000 distinct CDR3 sequences, 5% to 8% seen once. Source: CD4+ T cells sorted from PBMCs, taken 10 days after the yellow fever booster vaccination. These receptors all come from a young man who received the YFV17D yellow fever vaccine.

In its sample, this clonotype was seen many times. The rearrangement uses TRBV27 and TRBJ2-3, with 8 nucleotides matching TRBD2. This CDR3 spans 16 amino acids. Germline-derived CDR1 and CDR2 are MNHEY and SMNVEV (reference sequence). The V and J ends lost 9 bases and 4 bases, in that order; junction bases with no gene match: 15. CDR3 nucleotide sequence: TGTGCCAGTTCGCTAGCGGGTCATCTGGGCGCAGATACGCAGTATTTT. Its translation: CASSLAGHLGADTQYF.

At least ten counts were recorded for this clonotype. The chain combines TRBV14 with TRBJ1-3; D remains unclear. CDR1 and CDR2 from the germline V gene are SGHDN and FVKESK. Trimming removed 1 base at V and 6 bases at J, with 4 bases between. The CDR3 covers 12 residues. CDR3: CASSQVVNTIYF. The CDR3 region has the DNA TGTGCCAGCAGCCAAGTGGTAAACACCATATATTTT.

This clonotype showed up many times. The CDR3, as DNA: TGTGCCAGCAGTTTCCGGGGCGGCAATGAGCAGTTCTTC. Its protein is CASSFRGGNEQFF. V gene TRBV12-3 or TRBV12-4 combines with J gene TRBJ2-1; the D call may be TRBD1 or TRBD2 (5 bases each). Trimming took off 3 bases at V and 6 bases at J, with 9 bases between the two ends. The CDR3 is 13 residues long.

This chain connects TRBV6-5 to TRBJ1-5; D unresolved. V lost 6 bases and J 6 bases, leaving 9 bases between the germline ends. CDR3 length: 12 residues. CDR1 is MNHEY, CDR2 SVGAGI, per germline. CDR3 protein: CASRHRSQPQHF. CDR3 in DNA: TGTGCCAGCAGACATCGAAGTCAGCCCCAGCATTTT.

This clonotype was seen many times. V is TRBV5-1 and J is TRBJ2-4; the match to TRBD1 covers 8 bases. CDR3 length equals 14 residues. CDR1 is SGHRS, CDR2 YFSETQ, per germline. V shed 2 bases and J 7 bases; nucleotides not matched to a gene: 5. The CDR3 DNA is TGCGCCAGCAGCTTTGGACAGGGAGATAACATTCAGTACTTC. It encodes CASSFGQGDNIQYF.

This clonotype was observed at least ten times. The V call is TRBV7-2, the J call TRBJ2-1; the D gene could be TRBD1 or TRBD2 (5 bases each). Looked up from germline, CDR1 is SGHTA and CDR2 is FQGNSA. V lost 6 bases and J 9 bases, leaving 24 bases between the germline ends. CDR3 size: 16 residues. In nucleotides, the CDR3 is TGTGCCAGCAGGCCAGGTTCGACTACCCAAGACAGTGAGCAGTTCTTC. Translation: CASRPGSTTQDSEQFF.

This clonotype has at least ten counts. This rearrangement joins TRBV6-5 to TRBJ1-5, with a tentative D call TRBD1 (6 bases). Germline V gene lookup returns CDR1 MNHEY and CDR2 SVGAGI. The CDR3 length is 14 residues. The V end was cut by 7 bases, the J end by 7 bases, with 17 bases between. This CDR3 reads CASNRAQGRQPQHF. CDR3 nucleotide sequence: TGTGCCAGCAACAGGGCACAGGGCCGGCAGCCCCAGCATTTT.

Only a few counts were recorded for this clonotype. A single base separates this from a much larger clone, so it may be a read error. The V call is TRBV24-1, the J call TRBJ2-1, with TRBD2 identical over 11 bases. The germline V gene has CDR1 KGHDR and CDR2 SFDVKD. V lost 3 bases and J lost 1; bases outside the gene matches: 4. The CDR3 has 17 amino acids. CDR3 DNA sequence: TGTGCCACCAGTGATATACTAGCGGGAGTGTCCTACAATGAGCAGTTCTTC. Translated: CATSDILAGVSYNEQFF.

This clonotype was counted many times. The V and J genes are TRBV10-2 and TRBJ2-2; D call uncertain. V shed 7 bases and J shed 5 bases, with 11 bases lying between them. Germline V gives CDR1 WSHSY, CDR2 SAAADI. The CDR3 consists of 13 residues. The CDR3: CASKQVDTGELFF. The DNA for the CDR3 is TGCGCCAGCAAGCAGGTTGATACCGGGGAGCTGTTTTTT.

Comment on this clonotype: A much larger clone differs from this one at a single base, so this may be a read error. The J gene is TRBJ2-1, the V gene TRBV12-3 or TRBV12-4; 8 positions match TRBD2. CDR3 length equals 15 residues. Germline trimming cut 10 bases from V and 9 bases from J; bases unmatched to any gene: 17. CDR3 in DNA: TGTGCCATCAGCCCACGGCCAGCGGGAGTCTCTGAGCAGTTCTTC. Translating gives CAISPRPAGVSEQFF.

This clonotype was counted at least ten times. V and J are TRBV5-1 and TRBJ1-1; 9 bases map to TRBD1. The CDR3 consists of 15 residues. With 4 bases clipped from V and 4 bases from J, the junction kept 8 bases outside the gene matches. Germline V gives CDR1 SGHRS, CDR2 YFSETQ. The CDR3 loop is CASSLEGQGFTEAFF. The CDR3 DNA sequence: TGCGCCAGCAGCCTGGAAGGACAGGGGTTCACTGAAGCTTTCTTT.

At least ten counts were recorded for this clonotype. V gene TRBV5-1 combines with J gene TRBJ2-2, with TRBD1 as a possible D gene (5 bases). Trimming removed 1 base from V and 3 bases from J, with 10 bases in between. Germline V gene sequence: CDR1 SGHRS, CDR2 YFSETQ. The CDR3 covers 15 residues. The DNA of the CDR3 is TGCGCCAGCAGCTTGAGTGGCAGGGACACCGGGGAGCTGTTTTTT. Translating gives CASSLSGRDTGELFF.

Many counts were recorded for this clonotype. This chain uses TRBV7-9 with TRBJ2-1; weak D call: TRBD2 (6 bases). The germline V gene has CDR1 SEHNR and CDR2 FQNEAQ (reference sequence). This CDR3 is built from 16 residues. V lost 5 bases and J 0 bases, leaving 14 bases between the germline ends. The CDR3 sequence: CASSLQRASSYNEQFF. The CDR3 region has the DNA TGTGCCAGCAGCCTCCAGCGGGCAAGCTCCTACAATGAGCAGTTCTTC.

This clonotype appeared many times. The rearrangement links TRBV20-1 to TRBJ2-7; TRBD2 matches at 7 bases. V was clipped by 1 base and J by 4 bases; unmatched bases: 4. The CDR3 length is 13 residues. CDR1 DFQATT and CDR2 SNEGSKA come from the germline V gene (reference sequence). As DNA, the CDR3 is TGCAGTGCTAGAGGGGGAGGGGAATACGAGCAGTACTTC. Translation gives CSARGGGEYEQYF.

This clonotype showed up many times. The rearrangement uses TRBV30 and TRBJ2-3, with D perhaps matching TRBD2 (6 bases). Germline CDR1 reads GTSNPN; CDR2 reads SVGIG (reference sequence). Trimming removed 4 bases from V and 4 bases from J, with 9 bases in between. This CDR3 comprises 12 residues. The CDR3 here is CAWTAGPDTQYF. The DNA of the CDR3 is TGTGCCTGGACGGCGGGACCAGATACGCAGTATTTT.

This clonotype was detected ten times or more. The V gene is TRBV7-3, the J gene TRBJ1-1; D not certain. This CDR3 has 13 amino acids. CDR1 SGHTA and CDR2 FQGTGA come from the germline V gene. V shed 4 bases and J shed 5 bases, with 11 bases lying between them. The CDR3, as DNA: TGTGCCAGCAGCTCGAGTGGTTGGACTGAAGCTTTCTTT. Translated: CASSSSGWTEAFF.

This clonotype showed up just a few times. The chain recombines TRBV7-2 with TRBJ2-3, with D possibly matching TRBD2 (5 bases). Germline CDR1 is SGHTA and CDR2 is FQGNSA. Trimming took off 1 base at V and 4 bases at J, with 9 bases between the two ends. The CDR3 totals 14 residues. The CDR3 nucleotides read TGTGCCAGCAGCTTAGGACCGGGGTCAGATACGCAGTATTTT. The encoded protein is CASSLGPGSDTQYF.

Many counts were recorded for this clonotype. The rearrangement uses TRBV11-2 and TRBJ1-4; the D gene is possibly TRBD1 (5 bases). CDR1 is SGHAT and CDR2 is FQNNGV in the germline V gene. This CDR3 comprises 18 residues. Trimming removed 4 bases from V and 3 bases from J, with 21 bases in between. CDR3 coding DNA: TGTGCCAGCAGCTCACAACCCTCGGGGGTGGAGGCTAATGAAAAACTGTTTTTT. Protein sequence: CASSSQPSGVEANEKLFF.

This clonotype came up once. This could be a read error, since a much larger clone is one nucleotide away. This chain connects TRBV5-1 to TRBJ2-1; TRBD2 matches 9 bases. Germline-derived CDR1 and CDR2 are SGHRS and YFSETQ. This CDR3 comprises 17 residues. This CDR3 is CASSLVSGSIAYNEKFF. The CDR3 nucleotides are TGCGCCAGCAGCTTGGTTAGCGGGAGTATCGCCTACAATGAGAAGTTCTTC.

The gene calls are TRBV7-9 and TRBJ2-1; no reliable D call. The germline V gene encodes CDR1 SEHNR and CDR2 FQNEAQ (reference sequence). CDR3 length: 14 amino acids. V was pared by 5 bases and J by 3 bases, with 11 bases between. Here the CDR3 reads CASSRLKGYNEQFF. The CDR3, as DNA: TGTGCCAGCAGCAGGCTTAAGGGCTACAATGAGCAGTTCTTC.

This clonotype was counted ten times or more. The rearrangement links TRBV20-1 to TRBJ1-3; D gene uncertain. The V gene's germline CDR1 is DFQATT and CDR2 SNEGSKA (reference sequence). The CDR3 runs to 11 residues. V was cut by 3 bases and J by 4 bases, with 4 bases left in between. In nucleotides, the CDR3 is TGCAGTGCTAGGGAGGGAAACACCATATATTTT. It specifies CSAREGNTIYF.

A word on this clonotype: This sequence may be a read error, since a much larger clone differs from it by one base. This chain connects TRBV5-5 to TRBJ2-7, with 7 bases matching TRBD2. CDR1 is SGHKS and CDR2 is YYEKEE in the germline V gene (reference sequence). J lost 6 bases, V lost 4 bases, and 16 bases had no gene match. The CDR3 covers 16 residues. The CDR3 loop reads CASSQAVGGRESEQYF. CDR3 DNA sequence: TGTGCCAGCAGCCAGGCGGTTGGCGGGAGAGAGAGCGAGCAGTACTTC.

This clonotype has a count of ten or more. CDR3 region: CASSFEQGISPLHF. The CDR3 coding sequence is TGTGCCAGCAGCTTCGAACAGGGTATCTCACCCCTCCACTTT. The J gene is TRBJ1-6, the V gene TRBV7-2, with a weak D call TRBD1 (6 bases). The germline CDR1 and CDR2 sequences are SGHTA and FQGNSA. Trimming stripped 3 bases from V and 10 bases from J, with 13 bases between. The CDR3 is 14 residues long.

Turning to this clonotype: A read error is possible here, since a much larger clone lies one base away. J is TRBJ2-3 and V is TRBV29-1; D unresolved. The CDR3 has 14 amino acids. V was cut by 1 base and J by 4 bases, with 12 bases left in between. Germline CDR1 reads SQVTM; CDR2 reads ANQGSEA. In DNA form, the CDR3 reads TGCAGCGTTGAAGTGCGGTCTCCCGCAGATACGCAGTATTTT. As protein: CSVEVRSPADTQYF.

As to this clonotype: This is likely a read error, given that the CDR3 carries no conserved phenylalanine or tryptophan at its end. The chain has TRBV19 and TRBJ2-1; D is uncertain. V lost 3 bases and J lost 6, with 6 bases in between. CDR1 is LNHDA, CDR2 SQIVND, per germline (reference sequence). This CDR3 is 12 amino acids long. This CDR3 is CASSIAPNEQFL. For the CDR3, the DNA is TGTGCCAGTAGTATTGCCCCCAATGAGCAGTTCCTC.

Many counts were recorded for this clonotype. This chain links TRBV5-1 with TRBJ2-3; D remains ambiguous. This CDR3 spans 14 amino acids. CDR1 is SGHRS and CDR2 is YFSETQ in the germline V gene. V lost 6 bases to trimming and J lost 3 bases, with 14 bases between them. The CDR3 region is CASTGFRPTDTQYF. CDR3 DNA sequence: TGCGCCAGCACGGGTTTCCGACCGACAGATACGCAGTATTTT. The full variable domain, its missing parts supplied by reference TRBV5-1 and TRBJ2-3, is KAGVTQTPRYLIKTRGQQVTLSCSPISGHRSVSWYQQTPGQGLQFLFEYFSETQRNKGNFPGRFSGRQFSNSRSEMNVSTLELGDSALYLCASTGFRPTDTQYFGPGTRLTVL.

This clonotype was counted many times. V and J are TRBV11-2 and TRBJ2-3; D is ambiguous. With 3 bases removed from V and 3 bases from J, the gap between germline ends came to 13 bases. CDR1 and CDR2 (germline): SGHAT, FQNNGV. CDR3 size: 15 residues. CDR3: CASSFFSPGTDTQYF. The CDR3 bases are TGTGCCAGCAGCTTCTTTAGCCCTGGGACAGATACGCAGTATTTT.

This clonotype was picked up a small number of times. The chain has TRBV6-5 and TRBJ1-5; D call uncertain. The CDR3 has 13 residues. Germline V gene sequence: CDR1 MNHEY, CDR2 SVGAGI. V lost 6 bases and J 4 bases, leaving 10 bases between the germline ends. The CDR3 bases are TGTGCCAGCAGCCCCCGGGAGAATCAGCCCCAGCATTTT. It specifies CASSPRENQPQHF.

The chain employs TRBV7-2 and TRBJ1-6; D gene uncertain. CDR3 length equals 14 residues. V lost 5 bases and J 7 bases, leaving 12 bases between the germline ends. CDR1 is SGHTA and CDR2 is FQGNSA in the germline V gene. The CDR3 bases are TGTGCCAGCAGCCACAGCCTCCGCAATTCACCCCTCCACTTT. Protein: CASSHSLRNSPLHF.

This clonotype was counted ten times or more. The V and J genes are TRBV5-1 and TRBJ1-1, with D hard to call. Germline values: CDR1 SGHRS, CDR2 YFSETQ. Trimming pared 0 bases from V and 0 bases from J, leaving 6 bases between. The CDR3 contains 14 residues. CDR3 nucleotides: TGCGCCAGCAGCTTGGGACCGATGAACACTGAAGCTTTCTTT. Its translation is CASSLGPMNTEAFF. The complete variable domain, with remaining parts taken from reference TRBV5-1 and TRBJ1-1, reads KAGVTQTPRYLIKTRGQQVTLSCSPISGHRSVSWYQQTPGQGLQFLFEYFSETQRNKGNFPGRFSGRQFSNSRSEMNVSTLELGDSALYLCASSLGPMNTEAFFGQGTRLTVV.

J is TRBJ1-2 and V is TRBV20-1, with D uncertain. The CDR3 has 13 residues. Germline-derived CDR1 and CDR2 are DFQATT and SNEGSKA (reference sequence). CDR3 DNA: TGCGCTCTTTCAGGTGGAAGTAACTATGGCTACACCTTC. Translation gives CALSGGSNYGYTF.

Details on this clonotype: Just one base apart from a much larger clone, this may be a read error. The chain carries TRBV3-1 and TRBJ2-5; D remains unclear. The CDR3 extends over 14 amino acids. V was cut by 4 bases and J by 4 bases, with 13 bases left in between. Germline V lookup: CDR1 LGHDT, CDR2 YNNKEL (reference sequence). The CDR3 DNA reads TGTGCCAGCAGCCGAGAGTCTATCGGAGAGACCCAGTACTTC. Its protein product is CASSRESIGETQYF.